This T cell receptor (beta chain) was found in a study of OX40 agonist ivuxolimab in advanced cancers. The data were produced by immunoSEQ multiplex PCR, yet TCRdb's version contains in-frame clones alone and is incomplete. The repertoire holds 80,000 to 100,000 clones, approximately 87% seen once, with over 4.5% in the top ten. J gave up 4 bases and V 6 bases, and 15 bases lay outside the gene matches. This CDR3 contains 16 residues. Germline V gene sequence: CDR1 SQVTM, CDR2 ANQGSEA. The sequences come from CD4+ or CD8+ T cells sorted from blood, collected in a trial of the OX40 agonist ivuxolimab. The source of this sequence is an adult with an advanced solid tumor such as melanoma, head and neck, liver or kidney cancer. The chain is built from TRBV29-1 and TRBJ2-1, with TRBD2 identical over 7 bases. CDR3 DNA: TGCAGCGTGTCGTTCTCTAGCGGAGTCCTTTACAATGAGCAGTTCTTC. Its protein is CSVSFSSGVLYNEQFF.